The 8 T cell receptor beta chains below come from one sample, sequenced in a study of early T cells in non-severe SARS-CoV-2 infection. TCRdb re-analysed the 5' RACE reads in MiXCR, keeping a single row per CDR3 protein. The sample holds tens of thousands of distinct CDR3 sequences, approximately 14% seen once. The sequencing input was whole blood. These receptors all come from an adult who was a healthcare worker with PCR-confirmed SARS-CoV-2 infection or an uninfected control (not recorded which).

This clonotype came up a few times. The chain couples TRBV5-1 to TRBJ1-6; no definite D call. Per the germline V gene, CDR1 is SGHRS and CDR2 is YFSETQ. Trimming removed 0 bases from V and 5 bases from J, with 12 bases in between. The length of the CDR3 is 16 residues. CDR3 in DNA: TGCGCCAGCAGCTTGGTCCAGTCGTCCAATAATTCACCCCTCCACTTT. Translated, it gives CASSLVQSSNNSPLHF.

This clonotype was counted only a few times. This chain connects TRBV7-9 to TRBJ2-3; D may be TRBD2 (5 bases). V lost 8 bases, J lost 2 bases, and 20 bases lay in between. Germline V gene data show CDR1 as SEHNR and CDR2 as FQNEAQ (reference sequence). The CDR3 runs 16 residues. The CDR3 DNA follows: TGTGCCAGCTCTAGCAACCGCCGGGCGATCACAGATACGCAGTATTTT. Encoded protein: CASSSNRRAITDTQYF.

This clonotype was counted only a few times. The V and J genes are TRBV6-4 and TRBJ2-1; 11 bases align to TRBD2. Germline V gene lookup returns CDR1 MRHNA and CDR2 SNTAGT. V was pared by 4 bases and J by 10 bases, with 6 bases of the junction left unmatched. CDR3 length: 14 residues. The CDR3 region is CASSVEASGGEQFF. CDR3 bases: TGTGCCAGCAGTGTAGAGGCTAGCGGGGGGGAGCAGTTCTTC.

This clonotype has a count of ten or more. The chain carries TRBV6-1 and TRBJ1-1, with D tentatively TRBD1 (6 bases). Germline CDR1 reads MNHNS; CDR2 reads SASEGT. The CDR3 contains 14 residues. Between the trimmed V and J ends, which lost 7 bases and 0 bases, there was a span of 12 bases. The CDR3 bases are TGTGCCAGCATAAGAGGGGGGCTGAACACTGAAGCTTTCTTT. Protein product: CASIRGGLNTEAFF.

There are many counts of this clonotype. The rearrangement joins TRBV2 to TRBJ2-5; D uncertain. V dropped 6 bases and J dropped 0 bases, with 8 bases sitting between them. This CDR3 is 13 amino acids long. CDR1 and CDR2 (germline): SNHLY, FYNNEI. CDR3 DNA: TGTGCCAGCAGGCTGCTGTACCAAGAGACCCAGTACTTC. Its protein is CASRLLYQETQYF.

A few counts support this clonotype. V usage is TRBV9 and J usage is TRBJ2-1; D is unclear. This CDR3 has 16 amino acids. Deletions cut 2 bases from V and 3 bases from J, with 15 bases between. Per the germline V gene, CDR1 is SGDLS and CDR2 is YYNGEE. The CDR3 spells CASSVLGSQLYNEQFF. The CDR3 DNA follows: TGTGCCAGCAGCGTCCTAGGTAGCCAACTCTACAATGAGCAGTTCTTC.

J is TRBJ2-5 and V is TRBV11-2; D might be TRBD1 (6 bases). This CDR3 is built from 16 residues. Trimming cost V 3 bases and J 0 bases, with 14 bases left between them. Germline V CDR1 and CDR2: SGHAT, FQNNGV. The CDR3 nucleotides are TGTGCCAGCAGCTTGGTGCTGGGACAATACCAAGAGACCCAGTACTTC. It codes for CASSLVLGQYQETQYF.

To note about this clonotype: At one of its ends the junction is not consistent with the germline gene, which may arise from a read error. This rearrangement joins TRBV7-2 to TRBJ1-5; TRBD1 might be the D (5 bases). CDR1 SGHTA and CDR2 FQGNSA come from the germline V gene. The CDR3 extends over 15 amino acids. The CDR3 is CASRLEGPSDQPQHF. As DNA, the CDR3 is TGTGCCAGCAGGTTAGAGGGACCTAGCGATCAGCCCCAGCATTTT.